This T cell receptor (beta chain) was retrieved from a study of T cell responses to AZD1222 COVID-19 vaccine (dated by TCRdb to the early 2020s). With respect to the entire study: Because spike-specific TCR depth and breadth did not differ between the two schedules, AZD1222 recipients who got a second dose at roughly 4 weeks were pooled with those who got a second dose at roughly 12 weeks. TCR sequencing was performed for approximately 240 trial participants, of whom approximately 200 were given two doses of AZD1222 and around 25 were given two doses of MenACWY control vaccine. Trial participants were enrolled by age into subgroups of 18-55, 56-69 and 70-plus years, and roughly 150, 30 and 60 TCR-sequenced participants, respectively, were included in these subgroups. General study outcomes and caveats: After two AZD1222 doses, spike-specific TCR breadth and depth were significantly higher than at day 0 and than in MenACWY recipients. Participants were mostly white British, with more females than males. The authors suggested clonal diversity may have been underestimated. Epitopes outside the regions mutated in the B.1.351 and B.1.1.7 variants were reportedly recognized by nearly half of the unique spike-specific TCRs. Only five or six AZD1222 recipients were SARS-CoV-2 seropositive at baseline, limiting conclusions about previously exposed vaccinees. The 56-69-year group was small, and its depth increase did not reach significance, likely because of low power. CD4 TCRs associated with the vaccine covered the entire spike protein, and the dominant responses were in regions 160-218 and 743-854. No day 14 peak-response samples were available, so repertoires were characterized only after the peak T cell response.

The CDR3 regions of human TCRbeta chains were analyzed by immunosequencing. Turning to the authors' computational methods: TCRs in the repertoires were matched against a reference library of SARS-CoV-2-specific TCRs that had been generated with the MIRA antigen-specificity platform. Breadth meant the fraction of unique TCRs that were SARS-CoV-2-associated, whereas depth meant the fraction of total T cells that were SARS-CoV-2-associated. Each spike-specific TCR was assigned to its reactive spike region and to a CD4 or CD8 class using the MIRA data. Log10-transformed breadth and depth values were compared by one-way ANOVA with Sidak's multiple comparisons tests. TCRdb mirrors the immuneACCESS table, restricted to in-frame sequences. Some clones are absent from its copies; in checked studies, under half trace to an unresolved V gene, and the reason for the others is unknown. D and trimming come from the DNA, and the V and J calls and clone size come from that table. The sample profile shows more than 100,000 clones; about 90% of them were found once. The leading ten clones occupy 3.5% to 4.5% of the sample.

On this clone itself: The antigen this receptor binds is unknown. Within one base of it there is no much larger clone, and no base qualities were kept.

Per the publication, the time point label means: baseline before first vaccination. Vaccinee samples came from UK trials COV001 and COV002, including a single-blind randomized controlled phase 2/3 trial of AZD1222 (ChAdOx1 nCoV-19) in healthy adults. For TCRbeta chain sequencing, PBMC samples from trial participants were taken at day 0 and at day 28 after the second dose. The sample was peripheral blood, taken on day 0 of AZD1222 vaccination. The receptor was derived from an adult in good health.

Here the CDR3 is given as CASTRDSSGNTIYF. Read as DNA, the sequence is TGTGCCAGCACCCGGGACAGCTCTGGAAACACCATATATTTT. This chain joins TRBV6-5 to TRBJ1-3, with 7 junctional bases fitting TRBD1. V has 7 bases trimmed and J has 0 bases trimmed; junction bases matching no gene number 3. The CDR3 runs 14 residues from the cysteine to the phenylalanine. This entry keeps only the CDR3 DNA: 42 bases, framed from base 1. The germline V gene gives CDR1 as MNHEY and CDR2 as SVGAGI.